This T cell receptor beta chain was observed in a study of regulatory T cells in long-lasting Graves disease (dated by TCRdb to 2020 to 2022). Context from the whole study: Persistent Graves' disease meant more than 5 years of antithyroid drug treatment with TSH receptor autoantibodies that stayed positive. In the clinical cohort, patients with persistent Graves' disease had used antithyroid drugs for an average of around ten years. A total of around 35 samples underwent TCR sequencing, from about 13 patients with persistent Graves' disease and approximately 20 patients with newly diagnosed Graves' disease. Peripheral blood TCR sequencing and RNA sequencing compared persistent Graves' disease patients with newly diagnosed Graves' disease patients. The study was conducted in China and was registered as a clinical trial.

The library was produced with multiplex PCR. These reads were obtained on an Illumina HiSeq 4000. CDR3 regions were amplified by Arm-PCR with iRepertoire HTBI primers to construct TCR beta libraries. Before sequencing, the PCR products went through gel purification. Per the source publication's procedure: Gene usage analysis of CDR3 amino acid clonotypes relied on the 55 to 80 TRBV and fewer than 15 TRBJ segments identified across samples. COPE and FqMerger were used to merge the filtered high-quality paired reads into contigs. BLAST was used to align contigs to IMGT TRBV, TRBD and TRBJ reference genes, and CDR3 was defined according to IMGT. Clonotypes above 0.1% frequency were classified as highly expanded clones. Repertoire diversity was measured by Shannon entropy, and V-J evenness by the Gini coefficient. Clonotypes shared by more than one individual were considered public. The public reads were reanalyzed by TCRdb: fastp trimming at Q25, MiXCR alignment, in-frame beta chains only. Rows with one shared CDR3 protein collapse into an entry with the most common genes and DNA. TCRdb's processing, not the authors' own work, is the source of the V and J calls. A total of over 450,000 distinct CDR3 sequences appear in this sample, roughly 21% of them only once. The ten top clones hold roughly 7.1% of the sample.

From a lookup of the germline V gene (reference sequence), CDR1 and CDR2 are DFQATT and SNEGSKA. Here V drops 0 bases and J drops 7 bases, and the junction holds 6 bases not matched to any gene. Including cysteine and phenylalanine, the CDR3 has 14 amino acids. This entry keeps only the CDR3 DNA: 42 bases, framed from base 1. Many counts were recorded for this clonotype. The clone's antigen remains unknown. Per-base qualities were not stored, and no clone one base away is much larger. The study at large found these results: The authors noted that the small sample size was a limitation that may lower accuracy. The study examined only peripheral blood because the primary lesion, thyroid tissue, could not be accessed. Lower TCR Shannon entropy and fewer highly expanded clones were observed in persistent Graves' disease patients than in newly diagnosed patients, which suggested clonal expansion. Sequencing and analysis were limited to the TCR beta chain. A larger number of public clonotypes was shared among persistent patients (fewer than 3,000) than among newly diagnosed patients (approximately 1,000). Preferential use of TRBV28, TRBJ1-2 and TRBJ2-5 was observed in persistent disease, whereas TRBV20-1 and TRBJ2-1 were favored in newly diagnosed disease.

The time point label here, explained by the study, means: persistent/refractory GD, antithyroid drugs over 5 years with positive TRAb. For both TCR sequencing and RNA sequencing, RNA was extracted from PBMCs using TRIzol. Graves' disease was diagnosed according to American Thyroid Association guidelines. Patients were recruited from an endocrinology department in Xi'an, China. Each patient gave approximately 9 milliliters of peripheral blood, collected in an EDTA anticoagulant tube. Ficoll Paque Plus density gradient separation was used to isolate PBMCs, and no further T cell sorting was performed. An Agilent 2100 Bioanalyzer and agarose gel were used to check RNA quality, while a NanoDrop 2000 measured RNA concentration.

The sequence was obtained from a female donor with Graves disease. The sequence is built from TRBV20-1 and TRBJ1-5, with TRBD1 matching 7 junction bases. This specimen was peripheral blood mononuclear cells (PBMCs), taken when the disease was refractory, from a patient treated with antithyroid drugs. In nucleotide form, the sequence is TGCAGTGCTAGAGATCGACAGGGTGGGCAGCCCCAGCATTTT. It is translated as CSARDRQGGQPQHF.